Below are 24 T cell receptor beta chains sequenced from a single sample in a study of CD8+ T cells in alopecia areata. Isolated RNA was reverse transcribed into cDNA used as the sequencing template. TCRdb keeps only in-frame clones here, not all; method: immunoSEQ multiplex PCR. Of fewer than 200,000 clones listed, 58% are singletons. The sample's treatment: oral pan-JAK inhibitor, 5-10 mg twice daily. This material consisted of CD4+ T cells sorted from blood, taken between weeks 55 and 70, from a patient treated with tofacitinib. The source of these receptors is a human donor with alopecia areata.

The chain is built from TRBV30 and TRBJ1-2; TRBD1 agrees at 7 bases. This CDR3 contains 12 residues. Germline V gives CDR1 GTSNPN, CDR2 SVGIG (reference sequence). J gave up 4 bases and V 3 bases, and 2 bases lay outside the gene matches. The CDR3 here is CAWSRDSYGYTF. CDR3 nucleotide sequence: TGTGCCTGGAGCAGGGACAGCTATGGCTACACCTTC.

The chain links TRBV5-6 to TRBJ2-5; 10 nucleotides agree with TRBD1. V shed 6 bases and J 2 bases; nucleotides not matched to a gene: 4. Looked up from germline, CDR1 is SGHDT and CDR2 is YYEEEE. The CDR3 contains 14 residues. CDR3 sequence: CASKGQGRQETQYF. CDR3 coding DNA: TGTGCCAGCAAGGGACAGGGGCGACAAGAGACCCAGTACTTC. Looking up the rest from reference TRBV5-6 and TRBJ2-5 gives the full variable domain: DAGVTQSPTHLIKTRGQQVTLRCSPKSGHDTVSWYQQALGQGPQFIFQYYEEEERQRGNFPDRFSGHQFPNYSSELNVNALLLGDSALYLCASKGQGRQETQYFGPGTRLLVL.

This chain uses TRBV30 with TRBJ2-3; 8 nucleotides agree with TRBD2. The V gene's germline CDR1 is GTSNPN and CDR2 SVGIG (reference sequence). The J segment lost 1 base and the V segment lost 0 bases, leaving 3 bases of the junction unmatched. This CDR3 spans 15 amino acids. The CDR3 here is CAWSVRTSRTDTQYF. CDR3 DNA: TGTGCCTGGAGTGTACGGACTAGCCGCACAGATACGCAGTATTTT.

The V gene is TRBV5-4, the J gene TRBJ2-5; possible D gene TRBD1, 6 bases. Trimming shortened V by 2 bases and J by 5 bases, and 13 bases separated the two germline ends. The CDR3 loop spans 14 amino acids. Germline V gene lookup returns CDR1 SGHNT and CDR2 YYREEE (reference sequence). CDR3 sequence reads: CASSFSGVRETQYF. CDR3 DNA: TGTGCCAGCAGCTTCTCAGGGGTCCGCGAGACCCAGTACTTC.

The rearrangement uses TRBV15 and TRBJ1-1; unclear D gene. Germline V gives CDR1 LNHNV, CDR2 YYDKDF (reference sequence). V lost 5 bases, J lost 4 bases, and 11 bases lay in between. The CDR3 extends over 13 amino acids. CDR3 sequence reads: CATSPPHATEAFF. The CDR3 DNA is TGTGCCACCAGCCCACCGCACGCCACTGAAGCTTTCTTT. Full variable domain (rest looked up from reference TRBV15 and TRBJ1-1): DAMVIQNPRYQVTQFGKPVTLSCSQTLNHNVMYWYQQKSSQAPKLLFHYYDKDFNNEADTPDNFQSRRPNTSFCFLDIRSPGLGDTAMYLCATSPPHATEAFFGQGTRLTVV.

The V and J genes are TRBV6-6 and TRBJ2-3, with D maybe TRBD1 (6 bases). Deletions cut 6 bases from V and 0 bases from J, with 16 bases between. The V gene's germline CDR1 is MNHNY and CDR2 SVGAGI (reference sequence). CDR3 size: 16 residues. The CDR3 sequence: CASSLGQFSSTDTQYF. CDR3 nucleotide sequence: TGTGCCAGCAGCCTAGGACAGTTTTCTAGCACAGATACGCAGTATTTT.

This clone was seen only once. CDR3 DNA sequence: TGCGCCAGCAGCCTATCCCCAAGGAAAGGGTTTAGTCAGCCCCAGCATTTT. Amino acids: CASSLSPRKGFSQPQHF. The rearrangement joins TRBV4-1 to TRBJ1-5; D is uncertain. This CDR3 region has 17 residues. Trimming stripped 4 bases from V and 6 bases from J, with 22 bases between. Per germline, CDR1 MGHRA and CDR2 YSYEKL.

V gene TRBV5-1 combines with J gene TRBJ1-1; 8 bases map to TRBD1. Germline V CDR1 and CDR2: SGHRS, YFSETQ. The CDR3 length is 14 residues. The ends lost 4 bases at V and 1 base at J; junction bases unmatched: 3. Here the CDR3 reads CASSPDRGNTEAFF. The CDR3 DNA is TGCGCCAGCAGCCCTGACAGGGGGAACACTGAAGCTTTCTTT.

The V gene is TRBV6-5, the J gene TRBJ2-7, with D perhaps matching TRBD1 (5 bases). This CDR3 contains 11 residues. Germline-derived CDR1 and CDR2 are MNHEY and SVGAGI. The V and J ends lost 7 bases and 3 bases respectively, with 7 bases between them. CDR3 coding DNA: TGTGCCAGCAACAGGTACTACGAGCAGTACTTC. It is translated as CASNRYYEQYF.

The rearrangement links TRBV11-2 to TRBJ2-5, with D uncertain. The ends were cut back, 0 bases at V and 4 bases at J, with 6 bases in the middle. The germline gives CDR1 SGHAT, CDR2 FQNNGV. The CDR3 has 13 amino acids. CDR3 in DNA: TGTGCCAGCAGCTTAGATCGGATAGAGACCCAGTACTTC. Its translation: CASSLDRIETQYF.

The rearrangement joins TRBV10-3 to TRBJ2-7; D ambiguous. The CDR3 covers 16 residues. Trimming stripped 1 base from V and 6 bases from J, with 19 bases between. Germline CDR1 ENHRY, CDR2 SYGVKD. CDR3 DNA: TGTGCCATCAGTGAGTATGGCAGCCAGCTAACTGTCGAGCAGTACTTC. Encoded protein: CAISEYGSQLTVEQYF.

The V and J genes are TRBV7-9 and TRBJ1-2; no firm D call. The CDR3 spans 15 residues. In germline, CDR1 is SEHNR, CDR2 FQNEAQ (reference sequence). Trimming removed 5 bases at V and 6 bases at J, with 19 bases between. CDR3 sequence: CASSPRARIGDGYTF. CDR3 bases: TGTGCCAGCAGCCCCCGGGCCCGCATCGGCGATGGCTACACCTTC.

As to this clone: Additional DNA sequences in this sample encode the identical CDR3. The rearrangement uses TRBV30 and TRBJ2-1; 10 nucleotides line up with TRBD1. Germline CDR1 is GTSNPN and CDR2 is SVGIG (reference sequence). Germline trimming cut 5 bases from V and 3 bases from J; bases unmatched to any gene: 4. The CDR3 is made up of 14 amino acids. This CDR3 reads CAWDRDRGYNEQFF. The DNA for the CDR3 is TGTGCCTGGGACCGGGACAGGGGCTACAATGAGCAGTTCTTC.

CDR3 region: CSVVRGGFSDTQYF. The DNA of the CDR3 is TGCAGCGTTGTTCGGGGGGGTTTCTCAGATACGCAGTATTTT. This chain connects TRBV29-1 to TRBJ2-3; 8 bases agree with TRBD2. The germline V gene encodes CDR1 SQVTM and CDR2 ANQGSEA. V shed 4 bases, J shed 4 bases, and the junction held 7 bases outside the gene matches. The CDR3 runs 14 residues.

This clone was counted only a few times. V gene TRBV11-2 combines with J gene TRBJ2-1; D is ambiguous. Trimming took off 1 base at V and 2 bases at J, with 9 bases between the two ends. In germline, CDR1 is SGHAT, CDR2 FQNNGV. CDR3 size: 15 residues. The CDR3 DNA reads as TGTGCCAGCAGCTTAGGAAAAGGTCCCTACAATGAGCAGTTCTTC. Encoded protein: CASSLGKGPYNEQFF.

Only a few counts were recorded for this clone. V is TRBV30 and J is TRBJ2-3, with TRBD2 identical over 9 bases. This CDR3 has 13 amino acids. Germline V CDR1 and CDR2: GTSNPN, SVGIG (reference sequence). Trimming cost V 4 bases and J 2 bases; bases outside gene matches: 1. CDR3: CAWTSGNTDTQYF. The CDR3 bases are TGTGCCTGGACTAGCGGGAACACAGATACGCAGTATTTT.

A few counts support this clone. This CDR3 reads CSVTFVGQFF. The CDR3 DNA sequence: TGCAGCGTGACATTCGTCGGGCAGTTCTTC. The genes are TRBV29-1 and TRBJ2-1; no clear D gene. Germline V gives CDR1 SQVTM, CDR2 ANQGSEA. Trimming removed 6 bases at V and 12 bases at J, with 12 bases between. The CDR3 totals 10 residues.

The rearrangement uses TRBV7-3 and TRBJ2-5; D unresolved. Germline V lookup: CDR1 SGHTA, CDR2 FQGTGA. CDR3 size: 13 residues. The ends were cut back, 5 bases at V and 0 bases at J, with 7 bases in the middle. The CDR3 DNA follows: TGTGCCAGCAGCCCCTCGTACCAAGAGACCCAGTACTTC. Translated, it gives CASSPSYQETQYF.

As for this clone: Sequence at one end of the junction differs from germline and may be a read error. This sequence joins TRBV6-6 and TRBJ2-5; TRBD2 might be the D (6 bases). In germline, CDR1 is MNHNY, CDR2 SVGAGI (reference sequence). CDR3 length: 15 amino acids. CDR3 sequence (DNA): TGTGCCAGCAGTTACTCGAAAGGGAGGCAAGAGATCCAGTACTTC. This sequence encodes CASSYSKGRQEIQYF.

This chain's CDR3 is CASSGVGLGYGYTF. CDR3 DNA: TGTGCCAGCAGCGGAGTTGGGCTTGGCTATGGCTACACCTTC. The chain joins TRBV7-2 to TRBJ1-2; the D is unclear. The germline gives CDR1 SGHTA, CDR2 FQGNSA. The CDR3 runs 14 residues. V lost 5 bases, J lost 4 bases, and 14 bases lay in between. Filled out from reference TRBV7-2 and TRBJ1-2, the complete variable domain reads GAGVSQSPSNKVTEKGKDVELRCDPISGHTALYWYRQSLGQGLEFLIYFQGNSAPDKSGLPSDRFSAERTGGSVSTLTIQRTQQEDSAVYLCASSGVGLGYGYTFGSGTRLTVV.

The chain recombines TRBV2 with TRBJ2-5; 7 positions agree with TRBD1. CDR1 SNHLY and CDR2 FYNNEI come from the germline V gene. CDR3 length equals 15 residues. The V and J ends lost 6 bases and 6 bases, in that order; junction bases with no gene match: 13. The CDR3 DNA sequence: TGTGCCAGCAGCAGCCGGAGGCAGGGGGATCAGACCCAGTACTTC. It codes for CASSSRRQGDQTQYF.

In this sample, this clone turned up once. This rearrangement joins TRBV5-1 to TRBJ2-2; 10 bases match TRBD2. Germline V gene lookup returns CDR1 SGHRS and CDR2 YFSETQ. V shed 4 bases, J shed 1 base, and the junction held 1 base outside the gene matches. The CDR3 is made up of 15 amino acids. Here the CDR3 reads CASSTSGENTGELFF. The CDR3 DNA follows: TGCGCCAGCAGCACTAGCGGGGAGAACACCGGGGAGCTGTTTTTT. Drawing the rest from reference TRBV5-1 and TRBJ2-2, the complete variable domain is KAGVTQTPRYLIKTRGQQVTLSCSPISGHRSVSWYQQTPGQGLQFLFEYFSETQRNKGNFPGRFSGRQFSNSRSEMNVSTLELGDSALYLCASSTSGENTGELFFGEGSRLTVL.

The rearrangement links TRBV5-6 to TRBJ2-7; TRBD1 matches at 10 bases. Germline assignment: CDR1 SGHDT and CDR2 YYEEEE. The CDR3 covers 15 residues. The J segment lost 5 bases and the V segment lost 3 bases, leaving 8 bases of the junction unmatched. The CDR3 reads CASSWGLTGGNEQYF. CDR3 nucleotide sequence: TGTGCCAGCAGCTGGGGACTGACAGGGGGCAACGAGCAGTACTTC.

This clone was detected once. This sequence joins TRBV5-1 and TRBJ2-2; 9 bases map to TRBD1. The V gene end was trimmed by 4 bases and the J gene end by 6 bases; junction bases not matched to a gene: 7. This CDR3 spans 15 amino acids. Germline V lookup: CDR1 SGHRS, CDR2 YFSETQ. In DNA form, the CDR3 reads TGCGCCAGCAGCGGCAAACAGGGGGCGTCCGGGGAGCTGTTTTTT. The encoded protein is CASSGKQGASGELFF.